The subject of this entry is one T cell receptor (beta chain). This clone's antigen is unknown. No base-level quality is on record; no much larger clone is a single base apart. V is cut by 1 base and J by 7 bases, and the space between the germline ends is 19 bases. From the germline V gene, CDR1 is SQVTM and CDR2 is ANQGSEA. From its cysteine to its phenylalanine, the CDR3 spans 15 amino acids. The sequence is cut down to CDR3 DNA, 45 bases in frame from base 1. This entry comes from a study of Ad26.COV2.S vaccination and SARS-CoV-2 variants (dated by TCRdb to about 2021). As for the study more broadly: TCRbeta repertoire sequencing was used to assess the specificity and breadth of SARS-CoV-2-reactive T cell receptors after Ad26.COV2.S vaccination. A total of 32 samples were included in the TCR-sequenced set, comprising roughly 20 Ad26.COV2.S vaccine recipients, 5 placebo recipients and 8 SARS-CoV-2 convalescent individuals. Study-wide findings and limitations: The authors noted that total T cell responses may have been underestimated by the TCR breadth and depth analyses. Spike-specific TCR breadth was higher in Ad26.COV2.S recipients than in placebo recipients (P = 0.0014). Non-spike TCR breadth was comparable between vaccine and placebo recipients, consistent with the vaccine containing only spike. After vaccination, spike-specific CD8+ and CD4+ T cell responses were reported to show substantial breadth.

The time point label on this specimen signifies: individuals recovered from natural SARS-CoV-2 infection. TCRbeta CDR3 regions were sequenced with the immunoSEQ Assay. After extraction, genomic DNA underwent amplification by bias-controlled multiplex PCR, followed by high-throughput sequencing. In the original analysis: To quantify the absolute abundance of each unique TCRbeta CDR3 region, sequences were collapsed and filtered. Usable DNA was measured by amplifying reference genes present in all nucleated cells, and TCRbeta template counts were normalized to that usable DNA to estimate T cell fraction. Repertoire TCRs were annotated as SARS-CoV-2-specific when V gene, CDR3 amino acid sequence and J gene were exactly matched to a known reactive TCR set. MIRA supplied the reference SARS-CoV-2 TCR set, which was filtered for enrichment in COVID-19-positive ImmuneCODE repertoires so that public or cross-reactive TCRs were removed. Based on the MIRA antigens, annotated TCRs were further analysed at the level of specific ORF or position within ORF. Breadth was defined as annotated unique rearrangements over total unique productive rearrangements; depth was the summed frequency of those rearrangements. TCR breadth was compared between groups using two-sided Wilcoxon rank-sum tests. TCRdb mirrors the immuneACCESS table, restricted to in-frame sequences. Some clones are absent from its copies; in checked studies, under half trace to an unresolved V gene, and the reason for the others is unknown. V, J and clone size reflect that table, while D and trimming were determined from the DNA. Here the sample has over 90,000 clones; less than 85% occur a single time. The ten most abundant clones make up approximately 15% of the sample.

This specimen was peripheral blood, taken after recovery from COVID-19. The sequence came from a human donor who had recovered from COVID-19. The V and J segments used are TRBV29-1 and TRBJ1-1; TRBD1 might be the D gene, on 6 matching bases. CDR3 sequence: CSVEVRRQGGSEAFF. The nucleotide sequence reads as follows: TGCAGCGTTGAAGTAAGACGTCAAGGGGGTAGTGAAGCTTTCTTT.